A selection of T cell receptor beta chains follows, all from one sample in a study of T cell changes during pregnancy in multiple sclerosis. Some clones are missing from TCRdb's copy, which holds only in-frame ones; the method was immunoSEQ multiplex PCR. The sample holds fewer than 70,000 clones, about nine tenths seen once. The specimen was peripheral blood, collected in the first trimester of pregnancy. The receptors derive from a female donor with multiple sclerosis, enrolled in a pregnancy study. Each CDR3 is given with its conserved first and last residue. Each record gives: J gene, D gene, clone size, V gene, CDR3 length, CDR3 protein, CDR3 DNA. The D gene is left open where the match is weak. Rows give clone size only sometimes, using once, few, many, or a class for an expanded clone.

TRBJ1-1,.,.,TRBV27,16,CASSLGAGLAYTEAFF,TGTGCCAGCAGTTTAGGAGCAGGGTTGGCGTACACTGAAGCTTTCTTT
TRBJ1-2,.,.,TRBV30,14,CAWSLGGSDYGYTF,TGTGCCTGGAGTCTGGGTGGCAGCGACTATGGCTACACCTTC
TRBJ1-1,.,.,TRBV5-1,15,CASSLAGERGTEAFF,TGCGCCAGCAGCTTGGCCGGGGAAAGGGGGACTGAAGCTTTCTTT
TRBJ1-6,TRBD1,.,TRBV6-5,14,CASKTGGENSPLHF,TGTGCCAGCAAGACAGGGGGTGAAAATTCACCCCTCCACTTT
TRBJ1-4,.,.,TRBV6-1,15,CASSFGLATNEKLFF,TGTGCCAGCAGTTTCGGACTCGCAACTAATGAAAAACTGTTTTTT
TRBJ1-6,.,once,TRBV19,15,CASRYAGTVNSPLHF,TGTGCCAGTAGATATGCGGGGACGGTAAATTCACCCCTCCACTTT
TRBJ2-1,TRBD1,.,TRBV9,16,CASSSSRDRGFLEQFF,TGTGCCAGCAGCTCCTCCAGGGACAGGGGGTTTCTCGAGCAGTTCTTC
TRBJ1-3,TRBD1,.,TRBV5-1,14,CASSFGTGGNTIYF,TGCGCCAGCAGCTTTGGGACAGGAGGAAACACCATATATTTT
TRBJ2-7,.,.,TRBV5-8,15,CASSFKGHTKYEQYF,TGTGCCAGCAGCTTTAAGGGACACACAAAGTACGAGCAGTACTTC
TRBJ1-1,.,.,TRBV7-3,13,CASSFDSRTEAFF,TGTGCCAGCAGCTTCGACAGTCGAACTGAAGCTTTCTTT
TRBJ1-1,.,.,TRBV9,16,CASNRQGQSGNTEAFF,TGTGCCAGCAACCGGCAGGGACAATCAGGGAACACTGAAGCTTTCTTT
TRBJ1-2,TRBD1,.,TRBV7-3,14,CASSLLGTDYVYTF,TGTGCCAGCAGCTTATTAGGGACAGACTATGTCTACACCTTC
TRBJ1-1,.,.,TRBV6-6,12,CASSFSRLEAFF,TGTGCCAGCAGTTTCTCGAGGTTGGAGGCTTTCTTT
TRBJ1-2,TRBD1,.,TRBV19,14,CASSIVTGIYGYTF,TGTGCCAGTAGTATCGTGACAGGGATATATGGCTACACCTTC
TRBJ2-7,.,.,TRBV11-2,15,CASSFALGTLYEQYF,TGTGCCAGCAGTTTTGCCCTCGGGACACTCTACGAGCAGTACTTC
TRBJ1-5,.,.,TRBV25-1,15,CASSEGEGSNQPQHF,TGTGCCAGCAGTGAGGGAGAGGGTAGCAATCAGCCCCAGCATTTT
TRBJ2-5,.,.,TRBV19,13,CASSWTDQETQYF,TGTGCCAGTAGTTGGACAGACCAAGAGACCCAGTACTTC
TRBJ1-2,TRBD1,.,TRBV28,23,CASSLLRRVEGDLGQGDYYGYTF,TGTGCCAGCAGTTTATTGAGGAGGGTGGAGGGGGATTTGGGACAGGGGGACTACTATGGCTACACCTTC
TRBJ2-5,.,.,TRBV7-2,15,CASSSDGQYQETQYF,TGTGCCAGCAGCTCAGACGGACAGTACCAAGAGACCCAGTACTTC
TRBJ2-1,TRBD2,.,TRBV9,17,CASSVGGASGGATEQFF,TGTGCCAGCAGCGTAGGCGGTGCGAGCGGGGGGGCTACTGAGCAGTTCTTC
TRBJ1-5,.,.,TRBV27,14,CASSGRYLQGPQHF,TGTGCCAGCAGCGGGCGATACCTACAGGGGCCCCAGCATTTT
TRBJ1-1,.,.,TRBV27,14,CASSFVSEVTEAFF,TGTGCCAGCAGTTTTGTTTCAGAGGTCACTGAAGCTTTCTTT
TRBJ1-3,.,.,TRBV19,16,CASSMEGLSSGNTIYF,TGTGCCAGTAGTATGGAGGGCCTAAGCTCTGGAAACACCATATATTTT
TRBJ2-5,TRBD2,.,TRBV18,12,CASSPSGETQYF,TGTGCCAGCTCTCCTAGCGGGGAGACCCAGTACTTC
TRBJ2-3,TRBD2,once,TRBV6-1,16,CASSEVLAGNTDTQYF,TGTGCCAGCAGTGAAGTGCTAGCGGGAAACACAGATACGCAGTATTTT
TRBJ2-5,TRBD2,once,TRBV5-1,16,CASSLGTSGGRETQYF,TGCGCCAGCAGCTTGGGAACTAGCGGGGGACGAGAGACCCAGTACTTC
TRBJ2-7,TRBD2,.,TRBV7-2,13,CASSLAGTREQYF,TGTGCCAGCAGCTTAGCCGGGACTAGGGAGCAGTACTTC
TRBJ1-1,TRBD1,.,TRBV6-6,14,CASFLQGAATEAFF,TGTGCCAGCTTTCTACAGGGGGCAGCGACTGAAGCTTTCTTT
TRBJ2-7,TRBD1,.,TRBV14,15,CASSSDRVEFYEQYF,TGTGCCAGCAGCTCCGACAGGGTTGAGTTCTACGAGCAGTACTTC